This TCR beta chain derives from a study of blood T cell repertoires in COVID-19. This CDR3 region has 17 residues. CDR1 SGHTA and CDR2 FQGNSA come from the germline V gene. V was trimmed by 1 base and J by 1 base, leaving 16 bases between them. The assay was immunoSEQ multiplex PCR, and TCRdb's table has in-frame clones only and misses some. The data show about 99,000 clones, with 84% seen just once and under 2% held by the top ten. The chain joins TRBV7-2 to TRBJ1-1, with D possibly matching TRBD1 (6 bases). Sequenced: peripheral blood. The sequence was collected from a man aged 65 to 85 with active or convalescent COVID-19. DNA of the CDR3: TGTGCCAGCAGCTTAGGTGGACGGGGGGGCCGGAACACTGAAGCTTTCTTT. Amino acid sequence: CASSLGGRGGRNTEAFF.